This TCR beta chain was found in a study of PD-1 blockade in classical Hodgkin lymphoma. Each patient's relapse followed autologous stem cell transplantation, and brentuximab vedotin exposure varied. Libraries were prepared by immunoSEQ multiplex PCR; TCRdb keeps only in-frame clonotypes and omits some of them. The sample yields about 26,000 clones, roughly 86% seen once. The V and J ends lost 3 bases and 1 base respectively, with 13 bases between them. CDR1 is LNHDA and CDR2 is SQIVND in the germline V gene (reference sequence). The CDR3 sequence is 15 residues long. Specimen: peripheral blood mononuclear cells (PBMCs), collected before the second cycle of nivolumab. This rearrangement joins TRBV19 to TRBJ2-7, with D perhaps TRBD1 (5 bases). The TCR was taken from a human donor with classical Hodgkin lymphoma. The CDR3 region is CASSIETGRSYEQYF. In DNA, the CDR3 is TGTGCCAGTAGTATCGAAACAGGAAGGTCCTACGAGCAGTACTTC. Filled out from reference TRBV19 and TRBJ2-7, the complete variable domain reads DGGITQSPKYLFRKEGQNVTLSCEQNLNHDAMYWYRQDPGQGLRLIYYSQIVNDFQKGDIAEGYSVSREKKESFPLTVTSAQKNPTAFYLCASSIETGRSYEQYFGPGTRLTVT.